The T cell receptor beta chain described here comes from a study of Graves' ophthalmopathy and Graves' hyperthyroidism. Amplified TCR beta CDR3 regions were obtained using RNA transcripts as template. HTBI primers were employed in first-round RT-PCR, then a second-round multiplex PCR followed. In TCRdb, the multiplex PCR reads were re-called with MiXCR into one record per CDR3 protein. The data contain 900,000 to 1,200,000 distinct CDR3 sequences, about 35% of them singletons. This receptor was obtained from an adult man with Graves' hyperthyroidism. The sequencing input was peripheral blood or thyroid tissue (not recorded which).

The CDR3 reads CASSGTGGSEHF. The CDR3, as DNA: TGTGCCAGCAGTGGGACAGGGGGCTCCGAGCATTTT. The V call is TRBV7-2, the J call TRBJ1-5; 12 nucleotides align to TRBD1. The germline V gene has CDR1 SGHTA and CDR2 FQGNSA. The CDR3 runs 12 residues. Trimming at V came to 6 bases and at J to 14 bases, leaving 5 bases not matched to a gene.